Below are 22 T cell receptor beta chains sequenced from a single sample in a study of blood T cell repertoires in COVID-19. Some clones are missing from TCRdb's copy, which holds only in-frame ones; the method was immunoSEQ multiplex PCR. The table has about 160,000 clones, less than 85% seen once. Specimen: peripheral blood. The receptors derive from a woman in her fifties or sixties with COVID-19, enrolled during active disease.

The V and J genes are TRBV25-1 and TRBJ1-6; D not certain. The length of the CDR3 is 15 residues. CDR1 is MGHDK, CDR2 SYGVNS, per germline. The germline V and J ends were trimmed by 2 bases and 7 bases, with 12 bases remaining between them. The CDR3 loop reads CASSENPLANSPLHF. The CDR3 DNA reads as TGTGCCAGCAGTGAAAATCCGTTAGCCAATTCACCCCTCCACTTT.

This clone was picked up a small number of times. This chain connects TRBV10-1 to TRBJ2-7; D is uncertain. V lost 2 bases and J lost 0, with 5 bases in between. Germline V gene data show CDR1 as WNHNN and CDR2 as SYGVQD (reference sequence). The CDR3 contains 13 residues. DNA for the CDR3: TGCGCCAGCAGTGAGCCACTCTCCTACGAGCAGTACTTC. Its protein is CASSEPLSYEQYF.

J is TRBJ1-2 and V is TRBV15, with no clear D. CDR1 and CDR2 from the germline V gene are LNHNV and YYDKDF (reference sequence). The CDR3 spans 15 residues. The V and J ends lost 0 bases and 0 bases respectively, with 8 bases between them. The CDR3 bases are TGTGCCACCAGCAGAGATGGAACTACTAACTATGGCTACACCTTC. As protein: CATSRDGTTNYGYTF.

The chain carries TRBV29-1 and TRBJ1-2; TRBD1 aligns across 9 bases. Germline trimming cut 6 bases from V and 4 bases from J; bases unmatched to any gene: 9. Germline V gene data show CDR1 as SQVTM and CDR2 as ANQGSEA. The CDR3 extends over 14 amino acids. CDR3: CSVTQQGAGYGYTF. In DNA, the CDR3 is TGCAGCGTCACCCAACAGGGGGCAGGCTATGGCTACACCTTC.

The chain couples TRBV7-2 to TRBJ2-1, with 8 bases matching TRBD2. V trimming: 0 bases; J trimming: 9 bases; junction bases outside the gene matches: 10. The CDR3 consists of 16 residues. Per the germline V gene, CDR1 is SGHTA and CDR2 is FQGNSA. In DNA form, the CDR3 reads TGTGCCAGCAGCTTAGCGCCGGCGGGAGGAAGGATTGAGCAGTTCTTC. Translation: CASSLAPAGGRIEQFF. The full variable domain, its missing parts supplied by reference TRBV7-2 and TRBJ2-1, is GAGVSQSPSNKVTEKGKDVELRCDPISGHTALYWYRQSLGQGLEFLIYFQGNSAPDKSGLPSDRFSAERTGGSVSTLTIQRTQQEDSAVYLCASSLAPAGGRIEQFFGPGTRLTVL.

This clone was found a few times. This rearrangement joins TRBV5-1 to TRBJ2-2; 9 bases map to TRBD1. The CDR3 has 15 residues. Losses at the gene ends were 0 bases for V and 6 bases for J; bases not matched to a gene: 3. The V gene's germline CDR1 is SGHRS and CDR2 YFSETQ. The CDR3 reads CASSLAQGAAGELFF. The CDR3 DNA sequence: TGCGCCAGCAGCTTGGCACAGGGGGCGGCCGGGGAGCTGTTTTTT.

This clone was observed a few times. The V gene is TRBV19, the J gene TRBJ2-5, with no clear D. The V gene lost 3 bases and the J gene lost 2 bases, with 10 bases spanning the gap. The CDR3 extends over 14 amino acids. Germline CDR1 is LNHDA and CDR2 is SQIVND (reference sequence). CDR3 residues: CASSIAEPQETQYF. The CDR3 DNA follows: TGTGCCAGTAGTATCGCGGAGCCTCAAGAGACCCAGTACTTC.

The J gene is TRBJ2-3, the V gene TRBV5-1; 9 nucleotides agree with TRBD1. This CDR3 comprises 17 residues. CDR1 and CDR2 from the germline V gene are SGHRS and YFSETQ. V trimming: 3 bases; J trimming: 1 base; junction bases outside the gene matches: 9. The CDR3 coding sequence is TGCGCCAGCAGCTCTATTACAGGGGGCGGTGGCACAGATACGCAGTATTTT. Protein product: CASSSITGGGGTDTQYF.

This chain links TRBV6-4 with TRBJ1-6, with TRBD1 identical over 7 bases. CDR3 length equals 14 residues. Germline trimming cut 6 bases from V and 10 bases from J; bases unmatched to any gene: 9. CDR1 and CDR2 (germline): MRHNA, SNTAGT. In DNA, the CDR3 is TGTGCCAGCAGACTCCAGGGGGGTGAATCACCCCTCCACTTT. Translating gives CASRLQGGESPLHF.

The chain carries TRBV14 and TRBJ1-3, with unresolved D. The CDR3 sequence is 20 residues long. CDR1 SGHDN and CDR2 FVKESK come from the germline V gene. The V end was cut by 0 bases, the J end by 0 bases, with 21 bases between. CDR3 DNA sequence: TGTGCCAGCAGCCAAGATTTACCGTCGGACTACCGGTCCTCTGGAAACACCATATATTTT. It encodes CASSQDLPSDYRSSGNTIYF.

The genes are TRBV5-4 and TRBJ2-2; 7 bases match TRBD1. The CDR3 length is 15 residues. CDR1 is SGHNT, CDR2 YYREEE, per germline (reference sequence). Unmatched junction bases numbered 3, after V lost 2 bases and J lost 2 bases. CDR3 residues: CASSFGQDNTGELFF. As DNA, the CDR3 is TGTGCCAGCAGCTTCGGACAGGATAACACCGGGGAGCTGTTTTTT.

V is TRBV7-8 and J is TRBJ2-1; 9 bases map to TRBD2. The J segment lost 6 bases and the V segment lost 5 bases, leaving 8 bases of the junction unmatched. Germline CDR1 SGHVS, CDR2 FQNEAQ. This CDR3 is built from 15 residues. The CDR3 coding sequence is TGTGCCAGCAGCCCATTAGCGGGAGCGGGCAATGAGCAGTTCTTC. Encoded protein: CASSPLAGAGNEQFF.

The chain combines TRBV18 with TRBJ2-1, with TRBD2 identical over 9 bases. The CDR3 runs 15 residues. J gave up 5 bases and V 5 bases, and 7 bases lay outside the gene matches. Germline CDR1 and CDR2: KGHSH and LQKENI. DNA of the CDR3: TGTGCCAGCTCATTATCTACTAGCGGGCACAATGAGCAGTTCTTC. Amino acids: CASSLSTSGHNEQFF.

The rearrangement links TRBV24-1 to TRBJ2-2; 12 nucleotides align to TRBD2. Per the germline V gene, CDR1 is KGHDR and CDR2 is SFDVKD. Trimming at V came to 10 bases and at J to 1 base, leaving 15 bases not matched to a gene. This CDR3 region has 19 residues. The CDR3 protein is CATGGPGPSGRVNTGELFF. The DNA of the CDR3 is TGTGCCACTGGGGGACCTGGTCCTAGCGGGAGGGTGAACACCGGGGAGCTGTTTTTT.

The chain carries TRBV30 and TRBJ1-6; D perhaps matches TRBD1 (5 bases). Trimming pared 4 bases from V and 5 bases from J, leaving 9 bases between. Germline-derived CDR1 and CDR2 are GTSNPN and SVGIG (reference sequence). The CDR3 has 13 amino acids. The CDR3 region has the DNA TGTGCCTGGACCGGGGGACATAATTCACCCCTCCACTTT. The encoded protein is CAWTGGHNSPLHF.

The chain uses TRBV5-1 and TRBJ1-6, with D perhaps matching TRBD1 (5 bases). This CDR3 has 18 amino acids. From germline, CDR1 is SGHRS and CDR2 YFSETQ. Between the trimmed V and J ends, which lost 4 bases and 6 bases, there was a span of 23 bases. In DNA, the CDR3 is TGCGCCAGCAGCACGGGGCGGAGGGTTGATCTTGTTAATTCACCCCTCCACTTT. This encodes CASSTGRRVDLVNSPLHF.

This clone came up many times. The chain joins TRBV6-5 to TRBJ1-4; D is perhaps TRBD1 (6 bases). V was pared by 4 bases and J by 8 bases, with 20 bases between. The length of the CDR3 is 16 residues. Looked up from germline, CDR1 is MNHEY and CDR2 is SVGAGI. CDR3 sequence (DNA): TGTGCCAGCAGTTCCCGCGGGGGGGCGGATATAGAAAAACTGTTTTTT. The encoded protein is CASSSRGGADIEKLFF.

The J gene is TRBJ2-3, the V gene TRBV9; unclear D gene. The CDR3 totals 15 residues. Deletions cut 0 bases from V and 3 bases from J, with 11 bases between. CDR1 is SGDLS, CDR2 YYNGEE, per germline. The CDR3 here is CASSVGQRQTDTQYF. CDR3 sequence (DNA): TGTGCCAGCAGCGTAGGACAAAGGCAAACAGATACGCAGTATTTT.

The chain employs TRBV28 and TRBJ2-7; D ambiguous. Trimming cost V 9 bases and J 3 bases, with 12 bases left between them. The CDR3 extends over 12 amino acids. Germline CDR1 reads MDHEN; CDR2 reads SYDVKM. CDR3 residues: CASRLSGYEQYF. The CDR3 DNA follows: TGTGCCAGTCGTCTTAGTGGCTACGAGCAGTACTTC.

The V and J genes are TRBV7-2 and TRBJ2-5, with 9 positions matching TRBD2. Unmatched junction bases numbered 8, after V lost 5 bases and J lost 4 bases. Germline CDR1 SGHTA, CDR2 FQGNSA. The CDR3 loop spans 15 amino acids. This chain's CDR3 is CASSQLAGPGETQYF. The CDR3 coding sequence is TGTGCCAGCAGCCAACTAGCGGGTCCCGGAGAGACCCAGTACTTC.

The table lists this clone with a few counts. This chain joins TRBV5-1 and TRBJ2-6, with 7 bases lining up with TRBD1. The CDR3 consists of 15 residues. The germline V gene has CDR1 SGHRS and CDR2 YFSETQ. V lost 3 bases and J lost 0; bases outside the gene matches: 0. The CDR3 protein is CASSWDSSGANVLTF. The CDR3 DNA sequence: TGCGCCAGCAGCTGGGACAGCTCTGGGGCCAACGTCCTGACTTTC.

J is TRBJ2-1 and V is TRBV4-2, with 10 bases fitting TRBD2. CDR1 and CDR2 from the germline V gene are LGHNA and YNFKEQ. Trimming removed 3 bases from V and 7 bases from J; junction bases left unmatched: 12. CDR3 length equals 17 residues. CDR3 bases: TGTGCCAGCAGCCAGACCGTACTAGCGGGATTAGTAAATGAGCAGTTCTTC. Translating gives CASSQTVLAGLVNEQFF.